The subject of this entry is one T cell receptor (beta chain). There is no known antigen for this receptor. Base-call qualities are not available, and no considerably larger clone is one nucleotide away. TCRbeta CDR3 regions were amplified from genomic DNA using the immunoSEQ Assay, a bias-controlled multiplex PCR. Under the source paper's analysis protocol: The number of nucleated cells in each sample was estimated by amplification of reference gene primers within the assay. To quantify the absolute abundance of each unique TCRbeta CDR3 rearrangement, sequence reads were collapsed and filtered. For each sample, productive Simpson clonality was calculated by taking the square root of Simpson's diversity index across productive rearrangements. The immuneACCESS repertoire file appears here via TCRdb, limited to in-frame rearrangements. These files lack a portion of the clones; in checked studies, under half of the deficit traces to unresolved V genes, and the cause of the others is not known. V and J calls and clone size are those listed in that table; D and trimming were worked out from the DNA. Within this sample are roughly 340,000 clones, with 87% of them counted one time only. Jointly, the top ten make up about 6% of the sample.

This entry belongs to a study of blood T cell repertoires in COVID-19 (dated by TCRdb to 2018 to 2020). Study-wide context: The collaborator samples originated in the United States, Italy and Spain and spanned the acute and convalescent phases of COVID-19. The material from the prospective study consisted of cDNA or gDNA derived from T cells, B-cell-depleted T cells, or PBMCs. Subjects who had been exposed to COVID-19, were actively infected with it, or had recovered from it provided the deeply sampled blood TCRbeta repertoires that made up the dataset. The repertoires were released in a freely available public database meant as a resource for research on the immune response to SARS-CoV-2. Samples were obtained from the ongoing ImmuneRACE study (first 160 participants) and from about 1,300 subjects provided by 6 global collaborators. Nearly every sample came with metadata listing a de-identified subject ID, COVID-19 status, age in years and sex. Where available, HLA class I and class II types were obtained from metadata supplied by the sample provider rather than from assay-based typing.

One collaborating source in Seattle enrolled patients during active infection and followed them longitudinally through the course of disease. Whole blood was collected in K2EDTA tubes by collaborating institutions according to the institutions' own protocols. For TCRbeta analysis, collaborators shipped samples in one of three forms: frozen whole blood, isolated PBMCs, or DNA extracted from either of those sample types. CDR1 KGHSH and CDR2 LQKENI were looked up in the germline V gene. V trim: 1 base; J trim: 8 bases; unmatched bases: 3. The CDR3 spans 15 residues, from the cysteine through the phenylalanine. Here the CDR3 DNA is all that survives: 45 bases in frame from base 1. The paper as a whole reports these results and caveats: How much clinical and demographic metadata was included differed by source and by participant, and the metadata was provided uncurated.

In this chain, TRBV18 is recombined with TRBJ1-6; TRBD1 agrees with 9 junctional bases. The clonotype originates from a woman between 50 and 59 years old with COVID-19, enrolled during active disease. Sequencing was performed on peripheral blood. At the DNA level, the sequence is TGTGCCAGCTCACCACTTCGGGACAGGGATTCACCCCTCCACTTT. It codes for CASSPLRDRDSPLHF.